The clone carrying this T cell receptor beta chain has a count of ten or more. The data originate from a study of identical twins. V was shortened by 4 bases and J by 8 bases, with 21 bases between the two germline ends. CDR1 is SGDLS, CDR2 YYNGEE, per germline. The CDR3 consists of 15 residues. TCRdb used MiXCR to reprocess the 5' RACE reads, holding one entry per CDR3 protein. The sample has fewer than 500,000 distinct CDR3 sequences, about 24% seen once. These data are also associated with another study on T cells expressing NK-cell markers.

V is TRBV9 and J is TRBJ1-2, with TRBD1 as a possible D gene (5 bases). This TCR derives from a woman aged 18-29 years in good health. The sample comprised CD4+ T cells sorted from blood. The CDR3, as DNA: TGTGCCAGCAGCTATAACTCCCAAGGGGCCGGAGGCTACACCTTC. Protein: CASSYNSQGAGGYTF.